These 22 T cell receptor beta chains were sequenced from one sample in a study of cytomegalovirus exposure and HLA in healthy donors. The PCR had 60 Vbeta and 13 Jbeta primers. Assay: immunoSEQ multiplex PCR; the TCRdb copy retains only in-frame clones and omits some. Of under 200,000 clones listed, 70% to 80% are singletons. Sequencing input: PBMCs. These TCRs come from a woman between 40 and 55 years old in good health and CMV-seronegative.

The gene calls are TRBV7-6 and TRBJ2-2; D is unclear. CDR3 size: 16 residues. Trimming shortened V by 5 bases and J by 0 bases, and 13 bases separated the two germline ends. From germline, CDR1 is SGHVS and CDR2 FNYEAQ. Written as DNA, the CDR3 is TGTGCCAGCAGCCCAGACACCTTAACGAACACCGGGGAGCTGTTTTTT. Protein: CASSPDTLTNTGELFF. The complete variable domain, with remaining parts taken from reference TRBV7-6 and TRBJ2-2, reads GAGVSQSPRYKVTKRGQDVALRCDPISGHVSLYWYRQALGQGPEFLTYFNYEAQQDKSGLPNDRFSAERPEGSISTLTIQRTEQRDSAMYRCASSPDTLTNTGELFFGEGSRLTVL.

DNA for the CDR3: TGTGCCAGTGGGAGGGCAGAGCAGTTCTTC. This sequence encodes CASGRAEQFF. The V gene is TRBV19, the J gene TRBJ2-1; TRBD2 matches 7 bases. V lost 8 bases and J lost 10; bases outside the gene matches: 2. This CDR3 has 10 residues. The germline gives CDR1 LNHDA, CDR2 SQIVND (reference sequence).

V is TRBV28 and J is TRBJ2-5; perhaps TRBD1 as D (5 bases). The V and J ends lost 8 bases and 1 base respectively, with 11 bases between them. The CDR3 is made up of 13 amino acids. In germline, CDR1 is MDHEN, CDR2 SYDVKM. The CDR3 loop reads CASLDRFQETQYF. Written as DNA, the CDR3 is TGTGCCAGCCTTGACAGATTCCAAGAGACCCAGTACTTC.

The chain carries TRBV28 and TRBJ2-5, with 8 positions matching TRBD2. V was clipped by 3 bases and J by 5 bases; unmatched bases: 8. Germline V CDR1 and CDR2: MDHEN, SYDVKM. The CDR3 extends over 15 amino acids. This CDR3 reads CASSFMGGGRETQYF. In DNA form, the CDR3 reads TGTGCCAGCAGTTTCATGGGCGGGGGGAGGGAGACCCAGTACTTC.

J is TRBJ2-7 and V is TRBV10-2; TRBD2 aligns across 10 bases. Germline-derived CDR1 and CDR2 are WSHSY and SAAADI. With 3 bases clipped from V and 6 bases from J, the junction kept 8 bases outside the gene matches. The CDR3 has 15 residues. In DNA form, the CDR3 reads TGCGCCAGCAGTGAACCCCTAGCGGGAGTTGCCGAGCAGTACTTC. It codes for CASSEPLAGVAEQYF.

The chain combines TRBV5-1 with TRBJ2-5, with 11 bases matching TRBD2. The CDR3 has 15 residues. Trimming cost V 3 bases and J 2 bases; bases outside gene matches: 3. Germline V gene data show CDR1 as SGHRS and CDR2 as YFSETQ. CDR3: CASSSIAGGQETQYF. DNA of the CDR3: TGCGCCAGCAGCTCCATAGCGGGGGGGCAAGAGACCCAGTACTTC. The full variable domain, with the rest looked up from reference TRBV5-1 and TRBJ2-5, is KAGVTQTPRYLIKTRGQQVTLSCSPISGHRSVSWYQQTPGQGLQFLFEYFSETQRNKGNFPGRFSGRQFSNSRSEMNVSTLELGDSALYLCASSSIAGGQETQYFGPGTRLLVL.

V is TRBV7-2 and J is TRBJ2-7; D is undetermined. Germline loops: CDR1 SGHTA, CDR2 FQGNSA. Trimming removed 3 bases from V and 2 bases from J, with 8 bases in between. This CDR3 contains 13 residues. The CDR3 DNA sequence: TGTGCCAGCAGCTTGGGCACCGCCTACGAGCAGTACTTC. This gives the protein CASSLGTAYEQYF.

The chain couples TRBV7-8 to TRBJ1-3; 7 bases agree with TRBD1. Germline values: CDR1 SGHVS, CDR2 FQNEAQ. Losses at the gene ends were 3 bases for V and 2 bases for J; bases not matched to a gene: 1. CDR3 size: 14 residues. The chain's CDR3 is CASSLGQTGNTIYF. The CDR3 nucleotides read TGTGCCAGCAGCTTGGGACAGACTGGAAACACCATATATTTT.

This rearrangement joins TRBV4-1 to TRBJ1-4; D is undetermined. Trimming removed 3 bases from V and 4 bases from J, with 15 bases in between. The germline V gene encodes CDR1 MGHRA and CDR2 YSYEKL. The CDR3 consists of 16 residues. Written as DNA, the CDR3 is TGCGCCAGCAGCCAGGCTAGCGGACCGTATAATGAAAAACTGTTTTTT. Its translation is CASSQASGPYNEKLFF.

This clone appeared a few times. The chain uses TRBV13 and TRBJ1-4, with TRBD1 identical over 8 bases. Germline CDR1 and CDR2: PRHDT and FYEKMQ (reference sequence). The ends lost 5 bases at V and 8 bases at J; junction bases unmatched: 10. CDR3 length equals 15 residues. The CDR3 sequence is CASSPSGQGGEKLFF. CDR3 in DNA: TGTGCCAGCAGCCCATCCGGACAGGGAGGAGAAAAACTGTTTTTT.

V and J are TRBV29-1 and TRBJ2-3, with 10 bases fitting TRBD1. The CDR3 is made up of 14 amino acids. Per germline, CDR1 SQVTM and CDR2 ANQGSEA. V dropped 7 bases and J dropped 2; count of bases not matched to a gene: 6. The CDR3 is CSALGQGNTDTQYF. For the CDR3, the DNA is TGCAGCGCCCTGGGACAGGGGAACACAGATACGCAGTATTTT.

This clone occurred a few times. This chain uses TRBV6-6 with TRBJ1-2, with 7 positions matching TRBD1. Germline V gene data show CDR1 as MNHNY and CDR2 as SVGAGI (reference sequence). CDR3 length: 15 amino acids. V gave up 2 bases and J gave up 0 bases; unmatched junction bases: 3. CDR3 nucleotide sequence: TGTGCCAGCAGTTACCGAGGACAGGCTAACTATGGCTACACCTTC. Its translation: CASSYRGQANYGYTF.

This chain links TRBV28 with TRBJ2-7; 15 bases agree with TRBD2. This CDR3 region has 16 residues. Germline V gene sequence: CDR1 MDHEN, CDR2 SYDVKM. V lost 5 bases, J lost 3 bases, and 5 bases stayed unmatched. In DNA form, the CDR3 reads TGTGCCAGCAGTATTTCGGGACTAGCGGGGGGCTACGAGCAGTACTTC. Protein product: CASSISGLAGGYEQYF.

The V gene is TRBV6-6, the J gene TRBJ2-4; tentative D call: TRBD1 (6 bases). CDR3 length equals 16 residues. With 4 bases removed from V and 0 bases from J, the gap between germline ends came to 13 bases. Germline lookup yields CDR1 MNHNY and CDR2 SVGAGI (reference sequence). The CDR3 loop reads CASSSQGELAKNIQYF. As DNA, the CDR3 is TGTGCCAGCAGTTCACAGGGAGAACTAGCCAAAAACATTCAGTACTTC.

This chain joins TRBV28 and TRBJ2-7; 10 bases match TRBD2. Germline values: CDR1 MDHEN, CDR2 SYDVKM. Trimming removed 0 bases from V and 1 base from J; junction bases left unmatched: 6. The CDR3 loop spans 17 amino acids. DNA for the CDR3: TGTGCCAGCAGTTTATGGTCTAGCGGGAGTGAGTCCTACGAGCAGTACTTC. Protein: CASSLWSSGSESYEQYF.

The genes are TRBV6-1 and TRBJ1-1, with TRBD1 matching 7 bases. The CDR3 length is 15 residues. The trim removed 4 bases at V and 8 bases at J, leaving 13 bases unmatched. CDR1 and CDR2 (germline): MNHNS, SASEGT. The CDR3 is CASSVLRGPTIEAFF. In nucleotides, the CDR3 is TGTGCCAGCAGTGTCCTGAGGGGGCCAACCATAGAAGCTTTCTTT.

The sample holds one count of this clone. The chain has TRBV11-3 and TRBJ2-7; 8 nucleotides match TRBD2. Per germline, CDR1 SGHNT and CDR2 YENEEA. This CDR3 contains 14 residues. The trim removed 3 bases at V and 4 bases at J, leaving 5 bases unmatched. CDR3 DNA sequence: TGTGCCAGCAGCTTCCCTGGACTAGCTTACGAGCAGTACTTC. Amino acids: CASSFPGLAYEQYF.

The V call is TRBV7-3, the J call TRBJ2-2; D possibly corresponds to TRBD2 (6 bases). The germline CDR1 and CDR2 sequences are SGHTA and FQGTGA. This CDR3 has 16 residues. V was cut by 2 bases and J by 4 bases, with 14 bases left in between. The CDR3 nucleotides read TGTGCCAGCAGCTTACACGGGAGTAAGGGCACCGGGGAGCTGTTTTTT. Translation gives CASSLHGSKGTGELFF.

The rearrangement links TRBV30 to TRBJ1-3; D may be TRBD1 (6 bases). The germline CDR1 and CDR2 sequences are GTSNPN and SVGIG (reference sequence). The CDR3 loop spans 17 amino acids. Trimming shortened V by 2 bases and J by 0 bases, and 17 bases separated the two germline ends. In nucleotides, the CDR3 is TGTGCCTGGAGTTCCGACAGGCCCTTCCACTCTGGAAACACCATATATTTT. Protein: CAWSSDRPFHSGNTIYF.

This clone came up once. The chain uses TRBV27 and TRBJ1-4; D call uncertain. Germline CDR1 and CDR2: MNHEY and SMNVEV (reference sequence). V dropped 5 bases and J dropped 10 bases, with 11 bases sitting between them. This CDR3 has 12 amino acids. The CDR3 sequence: CASSPPTGKLFF. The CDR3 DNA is TGTGCCAGCAGTCCCCCGACGGGAAAACTGTTTTTT.

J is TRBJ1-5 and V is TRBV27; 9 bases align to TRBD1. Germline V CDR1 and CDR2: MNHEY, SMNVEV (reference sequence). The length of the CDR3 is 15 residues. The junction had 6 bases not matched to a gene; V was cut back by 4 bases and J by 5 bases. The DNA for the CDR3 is TGTGCCAGCAGTTCCGGAGACAGGGGGGATCAGCCCCAGCATTTT. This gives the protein CASSSGDRGDQPQHF.

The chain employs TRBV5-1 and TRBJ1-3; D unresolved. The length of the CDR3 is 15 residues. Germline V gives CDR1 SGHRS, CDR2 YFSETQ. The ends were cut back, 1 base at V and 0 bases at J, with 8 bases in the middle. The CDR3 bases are TGCGCCAGCAGCTTGAAACCCTACTCTGGAAACACCATATATTTT. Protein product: CASSLKPYSGNTIYF.